The T cell receptor (beta chain) described here comes from a study of blood T cell repertoires in COVID-19. Data came from immunoSEQ multiplex PCR; TCRdb stores just in-frame clones and leaves some out. The sample lists about 100,000 clones; around four fifths were seen once. The CDR3 has 17 residues. CDR1 is MDHEN and CDR2 is SYDVKM in the germline V gene. V lost 2 bases and J lost 5; bases outside the gene matches: 14. The chain uses TRBV28 and TRBJ2-7; 8 bases are a match to TRBD1. Sequencing was performed on peripheral blood. The sequence was obtained from a human donor in a cohort sampled during active COVID-19. The DNA of the CDR3 is TGTGCCAGCAGTTTAATGAGCCGATACAGGGGGATACACGAGCAGTACTTC. As protein: CASSLMSRYRGIHEQYF.